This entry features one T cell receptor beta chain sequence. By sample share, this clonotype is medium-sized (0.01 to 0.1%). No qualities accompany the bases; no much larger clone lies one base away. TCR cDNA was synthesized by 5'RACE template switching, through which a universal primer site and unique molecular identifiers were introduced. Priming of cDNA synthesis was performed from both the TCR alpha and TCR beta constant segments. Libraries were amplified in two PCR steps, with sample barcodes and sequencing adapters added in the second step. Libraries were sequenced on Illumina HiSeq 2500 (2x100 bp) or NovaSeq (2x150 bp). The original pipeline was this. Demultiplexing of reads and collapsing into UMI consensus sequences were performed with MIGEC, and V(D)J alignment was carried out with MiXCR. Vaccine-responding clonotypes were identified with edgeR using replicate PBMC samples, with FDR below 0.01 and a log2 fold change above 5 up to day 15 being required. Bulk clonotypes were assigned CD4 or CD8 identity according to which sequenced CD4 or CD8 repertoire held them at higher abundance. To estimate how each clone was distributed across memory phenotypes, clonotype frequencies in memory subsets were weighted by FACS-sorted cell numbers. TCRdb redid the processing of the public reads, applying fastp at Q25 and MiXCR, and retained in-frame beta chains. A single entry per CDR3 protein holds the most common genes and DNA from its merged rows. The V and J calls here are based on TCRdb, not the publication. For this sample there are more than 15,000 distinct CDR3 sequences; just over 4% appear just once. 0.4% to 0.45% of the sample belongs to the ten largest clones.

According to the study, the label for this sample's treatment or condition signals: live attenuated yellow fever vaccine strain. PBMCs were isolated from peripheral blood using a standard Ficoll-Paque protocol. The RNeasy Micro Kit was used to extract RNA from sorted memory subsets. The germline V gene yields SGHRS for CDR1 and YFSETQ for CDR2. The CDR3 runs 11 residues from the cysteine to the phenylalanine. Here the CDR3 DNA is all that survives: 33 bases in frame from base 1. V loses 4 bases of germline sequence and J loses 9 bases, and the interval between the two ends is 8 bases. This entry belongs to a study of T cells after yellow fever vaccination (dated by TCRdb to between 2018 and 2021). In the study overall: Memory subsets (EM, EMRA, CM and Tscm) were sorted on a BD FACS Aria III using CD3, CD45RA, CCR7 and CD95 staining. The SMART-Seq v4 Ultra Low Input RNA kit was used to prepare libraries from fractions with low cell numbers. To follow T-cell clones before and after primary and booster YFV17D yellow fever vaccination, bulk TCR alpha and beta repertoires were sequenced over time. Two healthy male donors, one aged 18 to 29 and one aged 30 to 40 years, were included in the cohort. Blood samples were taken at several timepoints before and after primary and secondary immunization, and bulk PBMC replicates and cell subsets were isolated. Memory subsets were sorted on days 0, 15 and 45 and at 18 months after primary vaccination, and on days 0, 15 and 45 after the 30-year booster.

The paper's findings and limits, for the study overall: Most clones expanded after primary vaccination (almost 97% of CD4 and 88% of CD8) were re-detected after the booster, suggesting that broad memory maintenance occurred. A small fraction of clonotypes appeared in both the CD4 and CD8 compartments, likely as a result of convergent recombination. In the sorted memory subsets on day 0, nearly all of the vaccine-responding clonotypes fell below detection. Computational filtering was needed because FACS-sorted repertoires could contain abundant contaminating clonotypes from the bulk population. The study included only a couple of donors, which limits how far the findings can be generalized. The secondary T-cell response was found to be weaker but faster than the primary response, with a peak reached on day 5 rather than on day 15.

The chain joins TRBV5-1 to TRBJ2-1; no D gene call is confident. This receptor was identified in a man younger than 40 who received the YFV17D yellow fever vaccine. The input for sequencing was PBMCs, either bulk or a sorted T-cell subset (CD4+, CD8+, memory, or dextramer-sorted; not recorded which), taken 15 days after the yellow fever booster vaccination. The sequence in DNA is TGCGCCAGCAGCCCGAATCGTGAGCAGTTCTTC. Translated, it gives CASSPNREQFF.